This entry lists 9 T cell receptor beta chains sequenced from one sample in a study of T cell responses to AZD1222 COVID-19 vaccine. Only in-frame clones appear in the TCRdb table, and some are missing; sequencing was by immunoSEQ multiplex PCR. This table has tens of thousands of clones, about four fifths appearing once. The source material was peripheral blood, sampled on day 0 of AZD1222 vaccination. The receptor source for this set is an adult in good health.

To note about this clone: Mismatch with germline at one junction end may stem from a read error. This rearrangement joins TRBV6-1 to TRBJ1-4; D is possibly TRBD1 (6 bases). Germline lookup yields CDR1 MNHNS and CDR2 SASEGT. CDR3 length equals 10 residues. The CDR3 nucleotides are TGTGCCAGCAGTGACCACAGGGTTTATTTT. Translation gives CASSDHRVYF.

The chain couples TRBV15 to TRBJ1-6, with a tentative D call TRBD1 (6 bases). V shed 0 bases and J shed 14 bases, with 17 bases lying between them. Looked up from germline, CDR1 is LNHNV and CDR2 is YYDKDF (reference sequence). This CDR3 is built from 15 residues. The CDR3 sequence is CATSRDRAGESTLHF. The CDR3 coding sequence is TGTGCCACCAGCAGAGATAGGGCAGGGGAATCAACCCTCCACTTT.

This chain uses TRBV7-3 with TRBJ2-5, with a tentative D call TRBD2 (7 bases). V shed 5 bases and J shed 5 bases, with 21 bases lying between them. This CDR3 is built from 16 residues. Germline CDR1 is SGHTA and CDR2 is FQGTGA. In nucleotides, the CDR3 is TGTGCCAGCAGCCGGGGGGCGGCGGCCCGAGGGGAGACCCAGTACTTC. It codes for CASSRGAAARGETQYF.

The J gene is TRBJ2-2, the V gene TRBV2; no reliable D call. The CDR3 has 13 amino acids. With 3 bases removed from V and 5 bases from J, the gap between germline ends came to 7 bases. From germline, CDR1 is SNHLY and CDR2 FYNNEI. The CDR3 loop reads CASSDRETGELFF. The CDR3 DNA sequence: TGTGCCAGCAGTGACCGTGAGACCGGGGAGCTGTTTTTT. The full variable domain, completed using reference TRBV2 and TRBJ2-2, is EPEVTQTPSHQVTQMGQEVILRCVPISNHLYFYWYRQILGQKVEFLVSFYNNEISEKSEIFDDQFSVERPDGSNFTLKIRSTKLEDSAMYFCASSDRETGELFFGEGSRLTVL.

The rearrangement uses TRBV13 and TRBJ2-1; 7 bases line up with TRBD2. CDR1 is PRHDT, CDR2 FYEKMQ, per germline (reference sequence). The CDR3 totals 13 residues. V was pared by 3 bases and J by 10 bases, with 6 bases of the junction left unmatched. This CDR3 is CASSFPTSWEQFF. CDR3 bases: TGTGCCAGCAGCTTCCCGACTAGCTGGGAGCAGTTCTTC.

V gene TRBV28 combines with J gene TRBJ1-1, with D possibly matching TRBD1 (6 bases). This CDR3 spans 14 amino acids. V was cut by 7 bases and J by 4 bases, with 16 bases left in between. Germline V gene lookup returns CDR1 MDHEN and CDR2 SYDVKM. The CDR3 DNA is TGTGCCAGCACCCCGTGGGGGCGAGGCACTGAAGCTTTCTTT. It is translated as CASTPWGRGTEAFF.

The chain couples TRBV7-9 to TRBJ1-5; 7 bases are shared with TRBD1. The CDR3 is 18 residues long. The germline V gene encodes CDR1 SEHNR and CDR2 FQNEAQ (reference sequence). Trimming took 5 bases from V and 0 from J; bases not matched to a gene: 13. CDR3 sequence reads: CASSPGAGGTYSNQPQHF. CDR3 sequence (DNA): TGTGCCAGCAGCCCAGGGGCAGGGGGAACCTATAGCAATCAGCCCCAGCATTTT.

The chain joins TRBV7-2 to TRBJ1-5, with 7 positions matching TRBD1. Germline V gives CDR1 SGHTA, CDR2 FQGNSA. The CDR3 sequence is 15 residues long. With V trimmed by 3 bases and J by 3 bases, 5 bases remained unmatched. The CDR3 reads CASSFTGTDNQPQHF. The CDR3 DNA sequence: TGTGCCAGCAGCTTTACCGGGACAGACAATCAGCCCCAGCATTTT.

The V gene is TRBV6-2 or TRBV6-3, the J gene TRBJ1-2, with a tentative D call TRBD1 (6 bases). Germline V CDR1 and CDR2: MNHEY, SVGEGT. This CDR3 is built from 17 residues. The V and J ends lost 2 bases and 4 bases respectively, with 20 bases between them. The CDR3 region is CASSYTPSPGASYGYTF. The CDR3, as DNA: TGTGCCAGCAGTTACACCCCCTCGCCAGGGGCCTCCTATGGCTACACCTTC.